Described below is a single T cell receptor beta chain sequence and its context. The entry originates in a study of blood T cell repertoires in COVID-19. At the level of the study: COVID-19 samples, acute and convalescent, were from the United States, Italy and Spain. Sample material is recorded as cDNA or gDNA derived from T cells, B-cell-depleted T cells, or PBMCs.

In the authors' workflow: Reference gene primer amplification in the assay estimated nucleated cell counts. Method: immunoSEQ multiplex PCR; TCRdb's copy keeps in-frame clones and lacks some. The V and J calls and the clone size are those of that table, but D and trimming were determined from the DNA. Of 75,000 to 100,000 clones in the sample, about four fifths are singletons; the top ten hold roughly 22%. This CDR3 is 13 amino acids long. Trimming at V came to 6 bases and at J to 6 bases, leaving 8 bases not matched to a gene. This TCR was recovered from a human donor in a cohort sampled during active COVID-19. The chain carries TRBV12-3 or TRBV12-4 and TRBJ2-7; TRBD2 matches 7 bases. The sequencing input was peripheral blood. The CDR3 DNA is TGTGCCAGCAGCTTTACCCGCGGGGGCGAGCAGTACTTC. This codes for CASSFTRGGEQYF.